The 11 T cell receptor beta chains below were found in one sample sequenced in a study of cytotoxic CD8 clonotypes in ibrutinib-treated CLL. Clones were sequenced by immunoSEQ multiplex PCR, and TCRdb holds only the in-frame ones, with some missing. The sample carries under 150,000 clones, 80% to 85% recorded once. Material: PBMCs, obtained after 24 months of ibrutinib treatment. These receptors were taken from a human donor with chronic lymphocytic leukemia.

The V call is TRBV18, the J call TRBJ2-7, with 9 positions matching TRBD1. The CDR3 length is 16 residues. Trimming cost V 4 bases and J 7 bases; bases outside gene matches: 14. Germline values: CDR1 KGHSH, CDR2 LQKENI. The CDR3 nucleotides are TGTGCCAGCTCACGGGGACAGGGTGGGATCAGCGGGGAGCAGTACTTC. Translated, it gives CASSRGQGGISGEQYF.

This chain links TRBV4-3 with TRBJ1-1; no clear D gene. CDR1 is LGHNA and CDR2 is YSLEER in the germline V gene. V lost 4 bases and J 4 bases, leaving 13 bases between the germline ends. The CDR3 spans 14 residues. Here the CDR3 DNA reads TGCGCCAGCAGCCGAACGTACCGTGGCACTGAAGCTTTCTTT. Amino acids: CASSRTYRGTEAFF.

The chain's CDR3 is CASSPGGPRGTQYF. In DNA, the CDR3 is TGTGCCAGCAGTCCGGGGGGGCCCCGGGGGACCCAGTACTTC. The V call is TRBV6-5, the J call TRBJ2-5, with 8 bases that match TRBD2. V gave up 5 bases and J gave up 7 bases; unmatched junction bases: 9. The germline V gene encodes CDR1 MNHEY and CDR2 SVGAGI. CDR3 size: 14 residues.

J is TRBJ2-3 and V is TRBV4-3; 11 nucleotides agree with TRBD2. Trimming at V came to 3 bases and at J to 2 bases, leaving 4 bases not matched to a gene. The CDR3 is made up of 16 amino acids. Germline V lookup: CDR1 LGHNA, CDR2 YSLEER. The CDR3 region is CASSQASGGLTDTQYF. CDR3 bases: TGCGCCAGCAGCCAGGCTAGCGGGGGGCTCACAGATACGCAGTATTTT.

This clone showed up just a few times. The J gene is TRBJ1-6, the V gene TRBV14; perhaps TRBD1 as D (5 bases). Germline assignment: CDR1 SGHDN and CDR2 FVKESK. Between the trimmed V and J ends, which lost 4 bases and 6 bases, there was a span of 10 bases. The CDR3 has 14 amino acids. CDR3 coding DNA: TGTGCCAGCAGCCGTCCGGGACCTAATTCACCCCTCCACTTT. It specifies CASSRPGPNSPLHF.

The chain has TRBV5-5 and TRBJ2-7; D perhaps matches TRBD1 (6 bases). CDR1 SGHKS and CDR2 YYEKEE come from the germline V gene (reference sequence). V lost 0 bases and J lost 5, with 15 bases in between. The CDR3 extends over 15 amino acids. The CDR3 DNA reads TGTGCCAGCAGCTTGGAGGCAGGGGTCCGGGACGAGCAGTACTTC. It codes for CASSLEAGVRDEQYF. The full variable domain, in which reference TRBV5-5 and TRBJ2-7 provide the parts outside the CDR3, is DAGVTQSPTHLIKTRGQQVTLRCSPISGHKSVSWYQQVLGQGPQFIFQYYEKEERGRGNFPDRFSARQFPNYSSELNVNALLLGDSALYLCASSLEAGVRDEQYFGPGTRLTVT.

This clone occurred once. V is TRBV15 and J is TRBJ2-5; 11 bases are a match to TRBD2. This CDR3 region has 20 residues. The germline CDR1 and CDR2 sequences are LNHNV and YYDKDF (reference sequence). The junction had 25 bases not matched to a gene; V was cut back by 6 bases and J by 7 bases. In DNA, the CDR3 is TGTGCCACCAGAAACGCCGGGGGCCTAGCGGGGGGACCAAACCCGTGGACCCAGTACTTC. This codes for CATRNAGGLAGGPNPWTQYF.

The J gene is TRBJ1-1, the V gene TRBV5-1; 12 nucleotides line up with TRBD1. After removal of 0 bases from V and 5 bases from J, the junction contained 5 bases not matched to a gene. The CDR3 runs 16 residues. The germline V gene encodes CDR1 SGHRS and CDR2 YFSETQ. CDR3 amino acids: CASSLGDRGRRTEAFF. DNA of the CDR3: TGCGCCAGCAGCTTGGGGGACAGGGGGCGTCGGACTGAAGCTTTCTTT.

The chain uses TRBV9 and TRBJ2-2; D is unresolved. V gave up 1 base and J gave up 5 bases, with 0 bases separating them. The V gene's germline CDR1 is SGDLS and CDR2 YYNGEE. This CDR3 contains 11 residues. CDR3 nucleotide sequence: TGTGCCAGCAGCGTAACCGGGGAGCTGTTTTTT. Translated: CASSVTGELFF.

The chain combines TRBV2 with TRBJ2-7; D gene uncertain. Germline assignment: CDR1 SNHLY and CDR2 FYNNEI. The CDR3 contains 12 residues. V shed 3 bases and J shed 0 bases, with 3 bases lying between them. For the CDR3, the DNA is TGTGCCAGCAGTGACAACTCCTACGAGCAGTACTTC. Translating it yields CASSDNSYEQYF.

V and J are TRBV6-6 and TRBJ1-4, with D unclear. CDR3 length equals 15 residues. V was trimmed by 0 bases and J by 0 bases, leaving 5 bases between them. Per germline, CDR1 MNHNY and CDR2 SVGAGI (reference sequence). CDR3 loop: CASSYSASTNEKLFF. CDR3 nucleotide sequence: TGTGCCAGCAGTTACTCGGCTTCAACTAATGAAAAACTGTTTTTT.